A selection of T cell receptor beta chains follows, all from one sample in a study of blood T cell repertoires in COVID-19. The protocol was immunoSEQ multiplex PCR, while the TCRdb copy is restricted to in-frame clones and leaves out a portion. The sample records over 350,000 clones, 75% to 90% being singletons. Material: peripheral blood. These receptors were taken from a woman in her thirties with acute or convalescent COVID-19. Both conserved end residues are part of each CDR3. D genes are given only for firm matches. A row's size may be missing; if present it is once, few, many or a size class.

D gene	clone size	V gene	J gene	CDR3 DNA	CDR3 protein
TRBD1	.	TRBV18	TRBJ2-7	TGTGCCAGCTCGCGCTCCAGGGGGTTCGACGAGCAGTACTTC	CASSRSRGFDEQYF
TRBD1	.	TRBV3-1/TRBV3-2	TRBJ2-3	TGTGCCAGCAGCCCGGGGACAGGGGCTACGCAGTATTTT	CASSPGTGATQYF
TRBD1	.	TRBV9	TRBJ1-1	TGTGCCAGCCCAAAAACCGGGACAGGGGTTGGTGGTTGGTCCTATAACACTGAAGCTTTCTTT	CASPKTGTGVGGWSYNTEAFF
.	.	TRBV6-5	TRBJ2-7	TGTGCCAGCAGTTCTCTCTACGAGCAGTACTTC	CASSSLYEQYF
TRBD2	few	TRBV20-1	TRBJ2-3	TGCAGTGCTAGTATTGGGCTAGCGGGGAGCCTAATCACTAAAGATACGCAGTATTTT	CSASIGLAGSLITKDTQYF
TRBD1	.	TRBV6-5	TRBJ1-1	TGTGCCAGCAGAGGACAGGGACCTGAAGCTTTCTTT	CASRGQGPEAFF
TRBD2	.	TRBV7-6	TRBJ2-7	TGTGCCAGCAGCCTTAGCGGGGGGGCCACCGTGTACGAGCAGTACTTC	CASSLSGGATVYEQYF
TRBD2	.	TRBV5-1	TRBJ2-2	TGCGCCAGCGTGCCGGGACTAGCGGGCTTTGGGAACACCGGGGAGCTGTTTTTT	CASVPGLAGFGNTGELFF
.	.	TRBV21-1	TRBJ2-5	TGTGCCGGCAGCAAAAGGCCTAGCGGGGGGGCCGTAGGTGTGGAGACCCAGTACTTC	CAGSKRPSGGAVGVETQYF
TRBD1	.	TRBV5-1	TRBJ1-1	TGCGCCAGCAGCCAAAAGCCGGGACAGGGATACACTGAAGCTTTCTTT	CASSQKPGQGYTEAFF
.	.	TRBV19	TRBJ2-3	TGTGCCAGTAGTATGGGTACAGGGCTCCTTACAGATACGCAGTATTTT	CASSMGTGLLTDTQYF
TRBD1	.	TRBV5-5	TRBJ1-1	TGTGCCAGCAGCTTGGCAAGGACAGGGGGATTTACTGAAGCTTTCTTT	CASSLARTGGFTEAFF
TRBD1	.	TRBV5-1	TRBJ1-4	TGCGCCAGCAGCTCAGGGGACAGAGCGAATGAAAAACTGTTTTTT	CASSSGDRANEKLFF
TRBD2	.	TRBV6-1	TRBJ2-2	TGTGCCAGCAGTGAATCGCGGCTAGCGGTCACCGGGGAGCTGTTTTTT	CASSESRLAVTGELFF
.	.	TRBV4-1	TRBJ1-6	TGCGCCAGCAGCCAAGTTTGGGCCCGCCAGTATAATTCACCCCTCCACTTT	CASSQVWARQYNSPLHF
.	.	TRBV6-5	TRBJ2-5	TGTGCCAGCAGTTACTCGAATCTGGAGGTGACCCAGTACTTC	CASSYSNLEVTQYF
.	few	TRBV27	TRBJ2-6	TGTGCCAGCAGTTCCAGACTCTCTGGGGCCAACGTCCTGACTTTC	CASSSRLSGANVLTF
TRBD2	.	TRBV4-1	TRBJ2-1	TGCGCCAGCAGCCAAGTCCCCCCTAGCGGGGGGCCGTCCTACAATGAGCAGTTCTTC	CASSQVPPSGGPSYNEQFF
.	.	TRBV6-5	TRBJ1-6	TGTGCCAGCAAAACGTGGGGGGTCGGTTCACCCCTCCACTTT	CASKTWGVGSPLHF
.	.	TRBV2	TRBJ2-1	TGTGCCACCCACAGGGGAGGATACAATGAGCAGTTCTTC	CATHRGGYNEQFF
TRBD1	.	TRBV29-1	TRBJ1-2	TGCAGCGCTTTGACAGGGGTCTATGGCTACACCTTC	CSALTGVYGYTF
.	.	TRBV18	TRBJ1-1	TGTGCCAGCTCACCACCCAGAAACACTGAAGCTTTCTTT	CASSPPRNTEAFF
TRBD1	.	TRBV7-9	TRBJ2-7	TGTGCCAGCAGCTTATCCCGGGACAGGGTCACCGAGCAGTACTTC	CASSLSRDRVTEQYF
.	once	TRBV5-6	TRBJ1-2	TGTGCCAGCAGCTTGTTCACCGGGTTGGCCCACACCTTC	CASSLFTGLAHTF
TRBD2	.	TRBV2	TRBJ2-3	TGTGCCACACGGGAGGGGGATACGCAGTATTTT	CATREGDTQYF
.	.	TRBV30	TRBJ2-3	TGTGCCTGGAGTGCTCTAGCGTCAGATACGCAGTATTTT	CAWSALASDTQYF
.	.	TRBV7-8	TRBJ2-3	TGTGCCAGCAGCTTAGGGGGGGGCGCAGATACGCAGTATTTT	CASSLGGGADTQYF
.	.	TRBV27	TRBJ2-3	TGTGCCAGCAGTTTAGGGCTCAGGAGCACAGATACGCAGTATTTT	CASSLGLRSTDTQYF
TRBD2	.	TRBV29-1	TRBJ2-7	TGCAGCGTGGCCGGGACTAGCGGGGGGACAACCTACGAGCAGTACTTC	CSVAGTSGGTTYEQYF
TRBD1	.	TRBV7-9	TRBJ2-3	TGTGCCAGCAGCTCCCTACAGGGGCTAGATACGCAGTATTTT	CASSSLQGLDTQYF
TRBD2	.	TRBV28	TRBJ2-5	TGTGCCAGCAGCATCGTAGCGGGGTGGGGTGAGACCCAGTACTTC	CASSIVAGWGETQYF
.	.	TRBV6-5	TRBJ2-1	TGTGCCAGCAGGACAGGCCTTAATGAGCAGTTCTTC	CASRTGLNEQFF
.	.	TRBV3-1/TRBV3-2	TRBJ2-3	TGTGCCAGCAGCCAGGGCGGGGGCCGCACAGATACGCAGTATTTT	CASSQGGGRTDTQYF
TRBD1	.	TRBV2	TRBJ1-1	TGTGCCAGCAGTGAATGGGACAGGGGAACAGAAGCTTTCTTT	CASSEWDRGTEAFF
.	.	TRBV24-1	TRBJ2-2	TGTGCCACCAGTGATTCCGGGACACGCGGGGAGCTGTTTTTT	CATSDSGTRGELFF
.	.	TRBV28	TRBJ1-2	TGTGCCAGCAGTTCTCCTACCGGGAGCTTTCGTAACTATGGCTACACCTTC	CASSSPTGSFRNYGYTF
TRBD1	.	TRBV11-2	TRBJ1-6	TGTGCCAGCAGCTTGGTTGGGTATCAGACAGGGAATTCACCCCTCCACTTT	CASSLVGYQTGNSPLHF
TRBD1	.	TRBV11-2	TRBJ1-1	TGTGCCAGCAGCTTAGGGACAGGGCGGACTGAAGCTTTCTTT	CASSLGTGRTEAFF
TRBD2	many	TRBV10-2	TRBJ2-1	TGCGCCAGTACTAGCGGGGGGCGAAATGAGCAGTTCTTC	CASTSGGRNEQFF
.	once	TRBV12-5	TRBJ2-7	TGTGCTAGTGGTTTGGTAATTTTGCGGGACCCTTACGAGCAGTACTTC	CASGLVILRDPYEQYF
.	.	TRBV14	TRBJ1-2	TGTGCCAGCAGCCAAGATGCAGGGTCGGCTATCTATGGCTACACCTTC	CASSQDAGSAIYGYTF
TRBD2	once	TRBV27	TRBJ2-7	TGTGCCAGCAGTTCACTAGCGGGGGGCGAAACCTCCTACGAGCAGTACTTC	CASSSLAGGETSYEQYF
.	once	TRBV6-1	TRBJ2-3	TGTGCCAGCAGTGAATCCTCGGTGGGCGCAGATACGCAGTATTTT	CASSESSVGADTQYF
TRBD2	.	TRBV30	TRBJ2-1	TGTGCCTGGGCCTTTCGCGGGGGGTCGTTCTTC	CAWAFRGGSFF
.	.	TRBV6-6	TRBJ2-3	TGTGCCAGCAGTCTCCGGGACACGGGCACAGATACGCAGTATTTT	CASSLRDTGTDTQYF
.	.	TRBV2	TRBJ1-2	TGTGCCAGCAGTGAATCGGGTAGTAAAGGGGGAAAATATGGCTACACCTTC	CASSESGSKGGKYGYTF
.	.	TRBV18	TRBJ1-1	TGTGCCAGCTCACCATATCGGACTGAAGCTTTCTTT	CASSPYRTEAFF
.	.	TRBV12-3/TRBV12-4	TRBJ2-4	TGTGCCAGCACCGGAGGGGAAAACATTCAGTACTTC	CASTGGENIQYF
.	.	TRBV5-1	TRBJ1-6	TGCGCCAGCAGCTTGACAGGGAGTAGTTCACCCCTCCACTTT	CASSLTGSSSPLHF